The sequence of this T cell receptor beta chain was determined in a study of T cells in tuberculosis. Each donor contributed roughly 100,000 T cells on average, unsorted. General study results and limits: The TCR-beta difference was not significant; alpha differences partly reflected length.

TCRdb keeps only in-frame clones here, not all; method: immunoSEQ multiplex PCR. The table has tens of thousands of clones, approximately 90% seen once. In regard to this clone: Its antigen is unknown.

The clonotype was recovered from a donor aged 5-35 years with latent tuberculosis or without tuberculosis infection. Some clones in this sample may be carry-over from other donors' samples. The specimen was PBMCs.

CDR3 residues: CASSQDSGDSGDEYF. The DNA for the CDR3 is TGCGCCAGCAGCCAAGATTCCGGGGACAGTGGGGATGAGTACTTC. The chain is built from TRBV4-1 and TRBJ2-5, with 7 bases lining up with TRBD1. Trimming at V came to 0 bases and at J to 12 bases, leaving 13 bases not matched to a gene. This CDR3 is 15 amino acids long. From germline, CDR1 is MGHRA and CDR2 YSYEKL.